These 31 T cell receptor beta chains were sequenced from one sample in a study of blood T cell repertoires in COVID-19. This table comes from immunoSEQ multiplex PCR, and its TCRdb copy is limited to in-frame clones, with some not included. The table lists approximately 340,000 clones, around four fifths of them singletons. Input material: peripheral blood. Receptors originate from a man aged 30 to 39 with active or convalescent COVID-19.

This rearrangement joins TRBV5-1 to TRBJ2-5; a possible D gene is TRBD2 (7 bases). Trimming removed 7 bases from V and 5 bases from J, with 18 bases in between. The V gene's germline CDR1 is SGHRS and CDR2 YFSETQ. The CDR3 covers 14 residues. The CDR3 DNA reads TGCGCCAGCCGCAAGGGGGGGCGAGGGGAGACCCAGTACTTC. It codes for CASRKGGRGETQYF.

This chain joins TRBV19 and TRBJ1-5, with a tentative D call TRBD1 (5 bases). Trimming stripped 8 bases from V and 5 bases from J, with 16 bases between. CDR1 and CDR2 (germline): LNHDA, SQIVND (reference sequence). The CDR3 sequence is 14 residues long. The CDR3 DNA follows: TGTGCCAGTTTAGACAGCGCTACCCATCAGCCCCAGCATTTT. Amino acid sequence: CASLDSATHQPQHF.

This clone has only one observation. The chain employs TRBV27 and TRBJ2-2; D unresolved. The CDR3 has 12 residues. Deletions cut 3 bases from V and 9 bases from J, with 8 bases between. The V gene's germline CDR1 is MNHEY and CDR2 SMNVEV (reference sequence). In DNA form, the CDR3 reads TGTGCCAGCAGTTTCTTGGGCAGGGAGCTGTTTTTT. Translating gives CASSFLGRELFF.

This chain joins TRBV4-3 and TRBJ1-2; D is perhaps TRBD1 (6 bases). The CDR3 sequence is 15 residues long. Trimming took 6 bases from V and 1 from J, leaving 15 bases between them. Germline V lookup: CDR1 LGHNA, CDR2 YSLEER. The DNA for the CDR3 is TGCGCCAGCAGTGAAGGGGGGGCGATTAACTATGGCTACACCTTC. Protein sequence: CASSEGGAINYGYTF.

The V call is TRBV7-2, the J call TRBJ1-4, with 8 bases matching TRBD1. Trimming removed 5 bases from V and 3 bases from J; junction bases left unmatched: 5. CDR3 size: 15 residues. In germline, CDR1 is SGHTA, CDR2 FQGNSA. CDR3 amino acids: CASSRTGGANEKLFF. CDR3 bases: TGTGCCAGCAGCCGCACAGGGGGGGCTAATGAAAAACTGTTTTTT.

The chain links TRBV7-9 to TRBJ2-2; 9 nucleotides agree with TRBD1. The CDR3 is made up of 13 amino acids. CDR1 is SEHNR and CDR2 is FQNEAQ in the germline V gene (reference sequence). The V gene end was trimmed by 5 bases and the J gene end by 14 bases; junction bases not matched to a gene: 9. CDR3: CASSATGTGKLFF. CDR3 DNA sequence: TGTGCCAGCAGCGCAACCGGGACAGGGAAACTGTTTTTT.

This clone was recorded a few times. The V gene is TRBV7-2, the J gene TRBJ2-7, with D tentatively TRBD1 (5 bases). CDR3 length equals 16 residues. The germline gives CDR1 SGHTA, CDR2 FQGNSA. V lost 2 bases and J 0 bases, leaving 14 bases between the germline ends. The CDR3 region has the DNA TGTGCCAGCAGCTTACCGGGCCCAAGGGGCTCCTACGAGCAGTACTTC. Translation: CASSLPGPRGSYEQYF.

The chain is built from TRBV7-8 and TRBJ2-5; weak D call: TRBD2 (5 bases). Germline V lookup: CDR1 SGHVS, CDR2 FQNEAQ. The V and J ends lost 5 bases and 2 bases respectively, with 12 bases between them. This CDR3 comprises 14 residues. This CDR3 is CASSGGSAQETQYF. The CDR3 DNA reads as TGTGCCAGCAGCGGAGGCAGCGCTCAAGAGACCCAGTACTTC.

The rearrangement uses TRBV7-3 and TRBJ2-3; 12 positions match TRBD2. Looked up from germline, CDR1 is SGHTA and CDR2 is FQGTGA. The CDR3 sequence is 15 residues long. Losses at the gene ends were 5 bases for V and 6 bases for J; bases not matched to a gene: 6. CDR3 DNA: TGTGCCAGCAGCCCCCTTGGGACTAGCGGGGATACGCAGTATTTT. Translating it yields CASSPLGTSGDTQYF.

The chain recombines TRBV5-6 with TRBJ1-6; possible D gene TRBD1, 5 bases. The CDR3 sequence is 14 residues long. Germline values: CDR1 SGHDT, CDR2 YYEEEE. V was shortened by 5 bases and J by 7 bases, with 13 bases between the two germline ends. CDR3 in DNA: TGTGCCAGCAGTAGGGGCCGCCAGAATTCACCCCTCCACTTT. Its protein is CASSRGRQNSPLHF.

The J gene is TRBJ2-7, the V gene TRBV6-5; D remains ambiguous. Germline V gene lookup returns CDR1 MNHEY and CDR2 SVGAGI. The CDR3 length is 14 residues. V was shortened by 7 bases and J by 0 bases, with 13 bases between the two germline ends. CDR3 sequence (DNA): TGTGCCAGCAAAACCGTGCCGAGCTCCTACGAGCAGTACTTC. Encoded protein: CASKTVPSSYEQYF.

This clone was observed a single time. This rearrangement joins TRBV7-9 to TRBJ2-1; 13 bases agree with TRBD2. The germline gives CDR1 SEHNR, CDR2 FQNEAQ (reference sequence). The CDR3 covers 14 residues. The junction had 4 bases not matched to a gene; V was cut back by 5 bases and J by 9 bases. The CDR3 region has the DNA TGTGCCAGCAGCCCGCGACTAGCGGGAGGTGAGCAGTTCTTC. It specifies CASSPRLAGGEQFF.

The V and J genes are TRBV7-9 and TRBJ1-1, with 7 nucleotides matching TRBD1. Losses at the gene ends were 5 bases for V and 1 base for J; bases not matched to a gene: 4. From germline, CDR1 is SEHNR and CDR2 FQNEAQ (reference sequence). The CDR3 is 14 residues long. The CDR3 reads CASSLTGKNTEAFF. The CDR3, as DNA: TGTGCCAGCAGCCTGACAGGGAAGAACACTGAAGCTTTCTTT. Combining the CDR3 with reference TRBV7-9 and TRBJ1-1 gives the whole variable domain DTGVSQNPRHKITKRGQNVTFRCDPISEHNRLYWYRQTLGQGPEFLTYFQNEAQLEKSRLLSDRFSAERPKGSFSTLEIQRTEQGDSAMYLCASSLTGKNTEAFFGQGTRLTVV.

This clone has only one observation. V and J are TRBV6-5 and TRBJ2-1; no clear D gene. V dropped 5 bases and J dropped 5 bases, with 10 bases sitting between them. The CDR3 is 13 residues long. Germline CDR1 is MNHEY and CDR2 is SVGAGI. DNA of the CDR3: TGTGCCAGCAGTAATCCCACTAACAATGAGCAGTTCTTC. Residues: CASSNPTNNEQFF.

This clone was counted ten times or more. CDR3 sequence (DNA): TGTGCCAGCAGTAAAACTCCAGGGATTCAGCCCCAGCATTTT. Its protein is CASSKTPGIQPQHF. The V call is TRBV27, the J call TRBJ1-5; the D gene is possibly TRBD1 (5 bases). V lost 5 bases, J lost 6 bases, and 14 bases lay in between. CDR1 and CDR2 (germline): MNHEY, SMNVEV (reference sequence). The CDR3 sequence is 14 residues long.

Only one count was recorded for this clone. CDR3 nucleotides: TGTGCCAGCAGATGGGGGTTTAGCGGGGACGAGCAGTACTTC. Protein product: CASRWGFSGDEQYF. The chain employs TRBV7-2 and TRBJ2-7, with 8 bases fitting TRBD2. Germline V gene data show CDR1 as SGHTA and CDR2 as FQGNSA. V lost 6 bases, J lost 5 bases, and 9 bases stayed unmatched. The CDR3 consists of 14 residues.

The chain employs TRBV15 and TRBJ2-3, with TRBD1 matching over 7 bases. Per the germline V gene, CDR1 is LNHNV and CDR2 is YYDKDF (reference sequence). The CDR3 covers 14 residues. The ends lost 0 bases at V and 5 bases at J; junction bases unmatched: 2. The CDR3 is CATSRDRGIDTQYF. As DNA, the CDR3 is TGTGCCACCAGCAGAGACAGGGGGATAGATACGCAGTATTTT.

The rearrangement uses TRBV7-2 and TRBJ1-2; 10 bases agree with TRBD1. The CDR3 runs 15 residues. The germline CDR1 and CDR2 sequences are SGHTA and FQGNSA. V was pared by 1 base and J by 6 bases, with 5 bases of the junction left unmatched. In DNA form, the CDR3 reads TGTGCCAGCAGCTTAGTAAGGGACAGGGGCAATGGCTACACCTTC. Translation: CASSLVRDRGNGYTF.

This clone is a singleton in its sample. The CDR3 DNA sequence: TGTGCCTGGAGCTCCGGTTACACTGAAGCTTTCTTT. Its translation is CAWSSGYTEAFF. This rearrangement joins TRBV30 to TRBJ1-1; no reliable D call. CDR1 is GTSNPN and CDR2 is SVGIG in the germline V gene (reference sequence). The CDR3 runs to 12 residues. V lost 3 bases and J 3 bases, leaving 8 bases between the germline ends.

A note on this clone: Additional DNA sequences in this sample encode the identical CDR3. The rearrangement uses TRBV9 and TRBJ1-2, with D perhaps matching TRBD1 (6 bases). This CDR3 is built from 14 residues. The ends were cut back, 0 bases at V and 4 bases at J, with 10 bases in the middle. Germline assignment: CDR1 SGDLS and CDR2 YYNGEE. CDR3 region: CASSVAGGGYGYTF. In DNA form, the CDR3 reads TGTGCCAGCAGCGTAGCGGGGGGCGGCTATGGCTACACCTTC.

V and J are TRBV30 and TRBJ1-3; D is undetermined. The CDR3 is 14 residues long. Germline V gene data show CDR1 as GTSNPN and CDR2 as SVGIG (reference sequence). Trimming stripped 5 bases from V and 3 bases from J, with 14 bases between. The CDR3 region has the DNA TGTGCCTGGGAGCGGCAGCAGCTTGGAAACACCATATATTTT. This translates into CAWERQQLGNTIYF. The full variable domain, completed using reference TRBV30 and TRBJ1-3, is SQTIHQWPATLVQPVGSPLSLECTVEGTSNPNLYWYRQAAGRGLQLLFYSVGIGQISSEVPQNLSASRPQDRQFILSSKKLLLSDSGFYLCAWERQQLGNTIYFGEGSWLTVV.

The genes are TRBV7-2 and TRBJ2-7, with D unclear. This CDR3 comprises 12 residues. The germline V gene encodes CDR1 SGHTA and CDR2 FQGNSA. Trimming took off 5 bases at V and 10 bases at J, with 15 bases between the two ends. The CDR3 DNA reads TGTGCCAGCAGCCCTGATACGTATGGCCAGTACTTC. Amino acids: CASSPDTYGQYF.

The chain joins TRBV18 to TRBJ2-3; the D gene is possibly TRBD2 (6 bases). Germline-derived CDR1 and CDR2 are KGHSH and LQKENI. The CDR3 is made up of 12 amino acids. The germline V and J ends were trimmed by 2 bases and 6 bases, with 6 bases remaining between them. CDR3 sequence (DNA): TGTGCCAGCTCACCAGGGAGGGATACGCAGTATTTT. Translation: CASSPGRDTQYF.

This sequence joins TRBV19 and TRBJ2-3; TRBD2 matches at 14 bases. The ends lost 5 bases at V and 4 bases at J; junction bases unmatched: 5. The CDR3 is 16 residues long. CDR1 and CDR2 (germline): LNHDA, SQIVND (reference sequence). The CDR3 nucleotides are TGTGCCAGTAGTCCCCGACTAGCGGGAGGGGCAGATACGCAGTATTTT. It translates to CASSPRLAGGADTQYF.

The chain joins TRBV5-4 to TRBJ2-7; D ambiguous. This CDR3 is built from 13 residues. V gave up 0 bases and J gave up 5 bases, with 9 bases separating them. Germline V lookup: CDR1 SGHNT, CDR2 YYREEE (reference sequence). CDR3 nucleotides: TGTGCCAGCAGCTTGGACAGCCTGAACGAGCAGTACTTC. Amino acid sequence: CASSLDSLNEQYF.

This clone was found many times. The chain links TRBV19 to TRBJ2-2; D call uncertain. The CDR3 is made up of 14 amino acids. The V gene lost 5 bases and the J gene lost 1 base, with 8 bases spanning the gap. Germline lookup yields CDR1 LNHDA and CDR2 SQIVND (reference sequence). The DNA of the CDR3 is TGTGCCAGTAGTGGGCAGGTGAACACCGGGGAGCTGTTTTTT. Translating gives CASSGQVNTGELFF.

The chain uses TRBV2 and TRBJ2-2, with 8 bases aligning to TRBD1. J gave up 4 bases and V 6 bases, and 7 bases lay outside the gene matches. CDR3 size: 15 residues. CDR1 is SNHLY, CDR2 FYNNEI, per germline. This CDR3 is CASRQGAGGTGELFF. The DNA of the CDR3 is TGTGCCAGCAGGCAGGGGGCTGGGGGCACCGGGGAGCTGTTTTTT. Together with reference TRBV2 and TRBJ2-2, the CDR3 gives the full variable domain: EPEVTQTPSHQVTQMGQEVILRCVPISNHLYFYWYRQILGQKVEFLVSFYNNEISEKSEIFDDQFSVERPDGSNFTLKIRSTKLEDSAMYFCASRQGAGGTGELFFGEGSRLTVL.

The J gene is TRBJ2-7, the V gene TRBV18; the D gene is possibly TRBD2 (6 bases). V was clipped by 4 bases and J by 0 bases, with 10 bases between them. The CDR3 loop spans 14 amino acids. The germline V gene has CDR1 KGHSH and CDR2 LQKENI. CDR3 coding DNA: TGTGCCAGCTCACAGAGCGGGCCCTCCTACGAGCAGTACTTC. Residues: CASSQSGPSYEQYF.

This rearrangement joins TRBV7-2 to TRBJ2-5, with a possible D match to TRBD1 (5 bases). Trimming removed 4 bases from V and 5 bases from J, with 14 bases in between. CDR1 and CDR2 from the germline V gene are SGHTA and FQGNSA. The CDR3 totals 14 residues. The CDR3, as DNA: TGTGCCAGCAGCTCCTCCCAGGGCCGGGAGACCCAGTACTTC. Translated: CASSSSQGRETQYF.

The J gene is TRBJ1-2, the V gene TRBV25-1; D is perhaps TRBD1 (6 bases). The CDR3 totals 15 residues. V lost 4 bases and J 3 bases, leaving 15 bases between the germline ends. Germline assignment: CDR1 MGHDK and CDR2 SYGVNS. The CDR3 DNA reads as TGTGCCAGCAGTGGGTGGACAGCTTATGACTATGGCTACACCTTC. This translates into CASSGWTAYDYGYTF.

This chain uses TRBV27 with TRBJ2-6; D gene unclear. CDR1 and CDR2 (germline): MNHEY, SMNVEV (reference sequence). This CDR3 has 15 amino acids. V shed 6 bases and J shed 0 bases, with 9 bases lying between them. CDR3 sequence reads: CASSPGFSGANVLTF. The CDR3 DNA reads as TGTGCCAGCAGCCCCGGTTTCTCTGGGGCCAACGTCCTGACTTTC.